The clone carrying this T cell receptor (beta chain) was recorded once. The data stem from a study of T-cell reconstitution after alpha-beta-depleted transplantation in children. The CDR3 extends over 16 amino acids. Trimming cost V 4 bases and J 6 bases; bases outside gene matches: 4. Germline CDR1 and CDR2: LGHNA and YNFKEQ. Construction of the TCRbeta library involved unique molecular identifiers. TCRdb re-called the PCR reads with MiXCR, one entry per CDR3 protein. The sample consists of fewer than 750,000 distinct CDR3 sequences, roughly a quarter of them appearing once. The sequence was obtained from a boy in the first two years of life with Wiskott-Aldrich syndrome, due to receive a stem cell transplant. The sample consisted of PBMCs, taken before TCRalphabeta/CD19-depleted stem cell transplant. This sequence joins TRBV4-2 and TRBJ2-2; 14 bases agree with TRBD2. CDR3 in amino acids: CASSPGTSGSSGELFF. For the CDR3, the DNA is TGTGCCAGCAGCCCAGGGACTAGCGGGAGTTCCGGGGAGCTGTTTTTT.